Listed below are T cell receptor beta chains from one sample, sequenced in a study of chemoradiotherapy in HPV16-positive cancers. Libraries were prepared by immunoSEQ multiplex PCR; TCRdb keeps only in-frame clonotypes and omits some of them. The sample consists of 25,000 to 35,000 clones, approximately 84% of them appearing once. The sample in question was blood, obtained from a patient who underwent chemoradiotherapy. These receptors all come from a human donor with HPV-associated anogenital cancer. The CDR3 runs from the conserved cysteine through the conserved F or W.

V | length | CDR3
TRBV30 | 12 | CAWSDPDYGYTF
TRBV5-1 | 15 | CASSPRQGRSTEAFF
TRBV29-1 | 14 | CSVDLPTGRYGYTF
TRBV28 | 13 | CASSGGTDYGYTF
TRBV7-9 | 16 | CASSSQGARISGELFF
TRBV7-6 | 14 | CASSSNRGQETQYF
TRBV30 | 12 | CAWSFWGTPLHF
TRBV6-5 | 15 | CASRRWTGDTDTQYF
TRBV30 | 16 | CAWSVGLAPSTDTQYF
TRBV6-1 | 13 | CASSADRGYGYTF
TRBV7-3 | 16 | CASSLDRGHDYNEQFF
TRBV6-5 | 15 | CASSSRGGMNTEAFF
TRBV20-1 | 11 | CSASGNEKLFF
TRBV6-5 | 14 | CASSRQGLNTEAFF
TRBV7-2 | 15 | CASSLDPLEVQPQHF
TRBV2 | 18 | CASSEPPGWAGGTDTQYF
TRBV5-1 | 12 | CASRGGVYGYTF
TRBV5-1 | 14 | CASSLVRGAGELFF
TRBV7-9 | 15 | CASSLGTGLSYGYTF
TRBV6-1 | 17 | CASSESYRSGFNEKLFF
TRBV30 | 12 | CAWGRIYNEQFF
TRBV6-1 | 15 | CASSELSAVNSPLHF
TRBV19 | 13 | CASSTGFGNTIYF
TRBV7-8 | 13 | CASSQGKNTEAFF